This T cell receptor beta chain was identified in a study of blood T cell repertoires in COVID-19 (dated by TCRdb to 2020 to 2022). Regarding the study in general: Samples from collaborators originated in the United States, Italy and Spain and spanned both the acute and convalescent phases of COVID-19. A de-identified subject ID, COVID-19 status, age in years and sex were almost always included in the sample metadata. The repertoires were released in a freely available public database intended as a resource for research on the immune response to SARS-CoV-2. HLA class I and class II types, where available, came from metadata supplied by the sample provider rather than from assay-based typing. Samples were obtained from the ongoing ImmuneRACE study (first 160 participants) and from 1,254 subjects provided by 6 global collaborators. The prospective study material was composed of cDNA or gDNA derived from T cells, B-cell-depleted T cells, or PBMCs. The dataset comprised deeply sampled blood TCRbeta repertoires from subjects exposed to, actively infected with, or recovered from COVID-19.

Inclusive of the bounding cysteine and phenylalanine, the CDR3 is 18 residues long. This entry keeps only the CDR3 DNA: 54 bases, framed from base 1. What the study reported, not specific to this receptor: Clinical and demographic metadata were provided uncurated, with the amount varying by source and participant.

With respect to this clone: Its antigen has not been determined. No clone much larger than this one lies a single base away; base qualities are absent.

Participants in the prospective study were aged 18 to 89 years, lived in approximately 26 United States geographic areas, and enrolled through a virtual design. To assign participants to cohorts, the prospective study relied on clinical history that participants themselves reported in a screening survey and a study questionnaire. Each participant in the prospective study had whole blood, serum and a nasopharyngeal or oropharyngeal swab collected by mobile phlebotomists. Over a roughly two-month period, participants in the prospective study had the option of providing additional blood draws and questionnaires. Prospective study blood samples were shipped either frozen or at room temperature before DNA extraction. TCRbeta CDR3 regions were amplified from genomic DNA using the immunoSEQ Assay, a bias-controlled multiplex PCR. The study's processing was this. The number of nucleated cells in each sample was estimated by amplification of reference gene primers within the assay. To quantify the absolute abundance of each unique TCRbeta CDR3 rearrangement, sequence reads were collapsed and filtered. Productive Simpson clonality was computed per sample as the square root of Simpson's diversity index over productive rearrangements. Not all clones reach the TCRdb copy of this immuneACCESS table, which keeps in-frame sequences only. Checked studies attribute under half of the gap to unresolved V genes and leave the rest unexplained. The D gene and trimming were derived from the DNA, and the V and J assignments and clone size from that table. This sample holds about 180,000 clones; more than 75% were observed only once. 0.95% to 1.5% of the sample lies in the top ten.

The receptor's source is a human donor with acute COVID-19. The donor label of this sample is uncertain. Material for sequencing was PBMCs or T cells enriched from blood (not recorded which). The chain couples TRBV12-1 to TRBJ1-5; the D segment call TRBD1 is taken from the table without a DNA check. TRBV12-1 is an annotated pseudogene. In nucleotide form, the sequence is TGTGCCAGCAGCTTTGCCCTATTGACAGGGAGTTGCAATCAGCCCCAGCATTTT. This translates into CASSFALLTGSCNQPQHF.